The rows below give T cell receptor beta chains drawn from one sample of a study of CD8+CD57+ T cells in acquired aplastic anemia. MiXCR, applied by TCRdb to the reads, yields one record per CDR3 protein. The top ten clones hold 42% of a sample with over 150,000 distinct CDR3 sequences, roughly 63% of them seen once. The specimen was sorted CD4+, CD8+, or CD8+CD57+ T cells (not recorded which) from PBMCs. The receptors shown here come from a human donor with aplastic anemia. Both conserved end residues are trimmed from each CDR3. Size values are once, few and many counts, or a class for expanded clones, and some rows have none.

TRBV5-1	once	TRBJ2-3	ASSFLAGVPDTQY
TRBV5-6	many	TRBJ2-1	ASSSGTVYNEQF
TRBV19	.	TRBJ1-1	ASKSQGALDTEAF
TRBV10-2	many	TRBJ1-2	ASRGLAGAVYGYT
TRBV15	.	TRBJ1-1	ATSPRLLGDSASNRGTTEAF
TRBV7-8	.	TRBJ2-7	ASSLGGGTFSYEQY
TRBV2	.	TRBJ1-1	ASSEAGISNTEAF
TRBV2	many	TRBJ1-2	ASSEGDIYGYT
TRBV25-1	.	TRBJ2-7	ASSEYRVRGSANYEQY
TRBV7-8	.	TRBJ2-7	ASRRQGIVGEQY
TRBV6-1	.	TRBJ1-5	ASGETVNRPQH
TRBV4-1	many	TRBJ2-7	ASSQDPTGSSYEQY
TRBV7-6	.	TRBJ2-3	ASSLFGGPDTQY
TRBV6-5	.	TRBJ2-1	ASSYSTSFSYNEQF
TRBV10-2	few	TRBJ2-1	ASSVSLNEQF
TRBV28	many	TRBJ2-5	ASSLDRGETQY
TRBV7-8	many	TRBJ2-3	ASSLGTGRTDTQY
TRBV4-1	many	TRBJ2-7	ASSPRGSGGGSYEQY
TRBV7-2	.	TRBJ1-5	ASSQTGVGEPQH
TRBV6-5	many	TRBJ1-1	ASSYGTVNTEAF
TRBV7-2	.	TRBJ1-5	ASSLAFGGNQPQH
TRBV20-1	.	TRBJ2-3	SANQLAGLASTDTQY
TRBV10-3	few	TRBJ1-1	AISERDRVTEAF